This TCR beta chain was observed in a study of blood T cells in healthy people across ages. It was with a sample-barcoded 5' primer and a J-beta primer mix that a second PCR of roughly 7 to 12 cycles was run. TCRdb re-analysed the 5' RACE reads in MiXCR, keeping a single row per CDR3 protein. Altogether almost 1 million distinct CDR3 sequences are present, roughly 51% being singletons, with the ten largest covering about a fifth. This clonotype was recorded a few times. The antigen is unknown. Study-wide findings and caveats: Estimated diversity across one million T cells was deemed an underestimate.

Germline V gives CDR1 SGHRS, CDR2 YFSETQ. Trimming at V came to 4 bases and at J to 5 bases, leaving 5 bases not matched to a gene. CDR3 size: 15 residues. V is TRBV5-1 and J is TRBJ2-5, with 13 positions matching TRBD2. The sequence came from a woman aged 55-69 years in good health. Sequences were obtained from blood. The chain's CDR3 is CASSPQTSGRETQYF. The CDR3 nucleotides read TGCGCCAGCAGCCCACAGACTAGCGGGAGGGAGACCCAGTACTTC.